Detailed here is one TCR beta chain. Antigen unknown. Germline lookup yields CDR1 LGHDT and CDR2 YNNKEL (reference sequence). V lost 4 bases and J 7 bases, leaving 13 bases between the germline ends. The CDR3 runs to 14 residues. CDR3 and TCR beta VDJ profiling relied on a genomic DNA template. TCRdb recomputed calls from the reads with MiXCR, one row per CDR3 protein. Of about 220,000 distinct CDR3 sequences detected, 34% appear once; the ten largest clones hold around 1.1%. This record comes from a study of CD8+CD57+ T cells in acquired aplastic anemia. Overall study: An average of around 3.5 ug of DNA was obtained from sorted CD4+ and CD8+ cells.

Findings of the study overall: Patients and controls had in common 25 to 30 CD8+ CDR3 sequences.

Sequenced material: sorted CD4+, CD8+, or CD8+CD57+ T cells (not recorded which) from PBMCs. V usage is TRBV3-1 and J usage is TRBJ1-4; no reliable D call. This clonotype was sampled from a human donor in good health, serving as a control. The CDR3 sequence: CASSPAGVSEKLFF. CDR3 in DNA: TGTGCCAGCAGCCCAGCCGGAGTAAGTGAAAAACTGTTTTTT.